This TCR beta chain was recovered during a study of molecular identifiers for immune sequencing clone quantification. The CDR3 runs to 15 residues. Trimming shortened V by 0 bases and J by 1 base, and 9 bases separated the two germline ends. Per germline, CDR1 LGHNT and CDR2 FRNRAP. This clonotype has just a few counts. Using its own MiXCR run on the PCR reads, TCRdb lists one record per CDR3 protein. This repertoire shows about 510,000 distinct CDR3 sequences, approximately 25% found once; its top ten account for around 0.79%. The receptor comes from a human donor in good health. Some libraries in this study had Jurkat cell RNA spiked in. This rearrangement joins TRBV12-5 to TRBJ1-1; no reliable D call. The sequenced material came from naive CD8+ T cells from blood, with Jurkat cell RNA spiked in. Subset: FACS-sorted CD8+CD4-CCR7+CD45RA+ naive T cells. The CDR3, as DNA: TGTGCTAGTGGTTTGGTGGGAGGAGCGAACACTGAAGCTTTCTTT. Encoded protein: CASGLVGGANTEAFF.